This T cell receptor (beta chain) stems from a study of a mutant IDH1 vaccine in newly diagnosed glioma. Turning to the study itself: Earlier therapy was either radiotherapy, temozolomide, or both, and most got both.

V was clipped by 1 base and J by 7 bases, with 11 bases between them. CDR1 is LGHNA and CDR2 is YSLEER in the germline V gene. The CDR3 is 14 amino acids. Produced via immunoSEQ multiplex PCR; TCRdb's table is partial and in-frame only. The sample lists about 51,000 clones, about three quarters occurring once. The time point denotes: week 5, during vaccination. Topical imiquimod accompanied each vaccine dose, which consisted of 300 ug of mutant IDH1 20-mer peptide. The study enrolled donors with new WHO grade 3 or 4 IDH1-mutant, ATRX-lost astrocytomas. A note on this clone: The antigen remains undetermined.

The sequenced sample was PBMCs, obtained from a glioma patient whose treatment included an IDH1 peptide vaccine. The gene calls are TRBV4-3 and TRBJ1-5; D might be TRBD1 (6 bases). This sequence originates from a woman aged 40 to 50 with glioma. Here the CDR3 reads CASSQVLGGQPQHF. The CDR3 DNA follows: TGCGCCAGCAGCCAAGTGTTAGGGGGACAGCCCCAGCATTTT.